This TCR beta chain stems from a study of molecular identifiers for immune sequencing clone quantification. Broader study findings: It was shown that clones above 20 RNA copies held over 99% of effector molecules, but under 1% in naive cells.

Naive CD8 sequencing libraries were generated from around 18,000 to 910,000 sorted cells, with 10%, 30% or 50% RNA as input. Sorting defined naive CD8 T cells as CD8+CD4-CCR7+CD45RA+. This CDR3 is 15 amino acids long. V lost 4 bases and J lost 2; bases outside the gene matches: 6. Points on this clonotype: Its target is unknown.

Each CDR3 protein is one row after TCRdb ran MiXCR on the PCR reads. The sample has approximately 670,000 distinct CDR3 sequences, about 20% seen once. This sequence originates from a human donor in good health. Some libraries in this study had Jurkat cell RNA spiked in. Sequencing was carried out using naive CD8+ T cells from blood, with Jurkat cell RNA spiked in. Indicated subset: FACS-sorted CD8+CD4-CCR7+CD45RA+ naive T cells. This chain links TRBV5-7 with TRBJ1-5; 7 bases agree with TRBD1. Being an ORF, TRBV5-7 has a function that is uncertain. The CDR3 sequence: CASSRTGTGNQPQHF. The CDR3 region has the DNA TGTGCCAGCAGCCGAACCGGGACAGGCAATCAGCCCCAGCATTTT.